This TCR beta chain was found in a study of cytomegalovirus exposure and HLA in healthy donors. The PCR was carried out with 60 Vbeta primers and 13 Jbeta primers. The protocol was immunoSEQ multiplex PCR, while the TCRdb copy is restricted to in-frame clones and leaves out a portion. In all, the sample yields around 140,000 clones. This CDR3 region has 14 residues. With 11 bases removed from V and 2 bases from J, the gap between germline ends came to 13 bases. From germline, CDR1 is SEHNR and CDR2 FQNEAQ (reference sequence). V is TRBV7-9 and J is TRBJ2-6; possible D gene TRBD2, 6 bases. The TCR comes from a male donor in good health and CMV-seronegative. Sequenced: PBMCs. The CDR3 DNA is TGTGCCTGGGGGGATTCCCCTGGGGCCAACGTCCTGACTTTC. It specifies CAWGDSPGANVLTF.